This entry lists 27 T cell receptor beta chains sequenced from one sample in a study of control samples from healthy donors and cancer patients. Using immunoSEQ multiplex PCR, the repertoire was profiled, and TCRdb retains in-frame clones only, with some absent. The sample records about 140,000 clones, approximately 94% being singletons. The specimen was blood. The origin of the receptors is a man aged 40-49 years in good health.

The CDR3 DNA follows: TGTGCCAGCAGCCCGGGACTAGCGGGGTCCTACGAGCAGTACTTC. Amino acid sequence: CASSPGLAGSYEQYF. The chain has TRBV11-2 and TRBJ2-7; 13 bases map to TRBD2. This CDR3 region has 15 residues. Germline assignment: CDR1 SGHAT and CDR2 FQNNGV. V trimming: 5 bases; J trimming: 1 base; junction bases outside the gene matches: 2.

The chain combines TRBV5-4 with TRBJ2-5; 7 bases agree with TRBD2. This CDR3 is built from 16 residues. Germline-derived CDR1 and CDR2 are SGHNT and YYREEE (reference sequence). Trimming at V came to 1 base and at J to 2 bases, leaving 8 bases not matched to a gene. The CDR3 coding sequence is TGTGCCAGCAGCTTGAACCCCGGGGGACTACAAGAGACCCAGTACTTC. Translating gives CASSLNPGGLQETQYF.

The chain combines TRBV7-9 with TRBJ2-1; 7 bases fit TRBD2. V was clipped by 1 base and J by 4 bases; unmatched bases: 4. In germline, CDR1 is SEHNR, CDR2 FQNEAQ (reference sequence). The CDR3 runs 15 residues. CDR3 sequence: CASSLGLAEYNEQFF. The CDR3 DNA reads TGTGCCAGCAGCTTAGGGCTAGCGGAGTACAATGAGCAGTTCTTC.

With regard to this clone: One junction end does not reproduce the germline sequence, and a read error may be involved. This sequence joins TRBV7-7 and TRBJ2-3; D gene uncertain. The CDR3 is made up of 14 amino acids. Germline values: CDR1 SSHAT, CDR2 FNYEAQ (reference sequence). The CDR3, as DNA: TGTGCTAGCACCTTGCTAGAAGGCACAGATACGCAGTATTTT. Translated: CASTLLEGTDTQYF.

The sample holds one count of this clone. DNA of the CDR3: TGTGCCAGCAGCGCAGATGGGCAGGCCTACAATGAGCAGTTCTTC. As protein: CASSADGQAYNEQFF. The genes are TRBV7-2 and TRBJ2-1; D is unresolved. The CDR3 totals 15 residues. Germline-derived CDR1 and CDR2 are SGHTA and FQGNSA. V lost 5 bases and J lost 2, with 13 bases in between.

The chain uses TRBV15 and TRBJ2-7; D gene ambiguous. Trimming shortened V by 0 bases and J by 2 bases, and 11 bases separated the two germline ends. This CDR3 comprises 15 residues. Germline CDR1 is LNHNV and CDR2 is YYDKDF (reference sequence). The chain's CDR3 is CATSRDRASPYEQYF. Written as DNA, the CDR3 is TGTGCCACCAGCAGAGATCGTGCCAGCCCCTACGAGCAGTACTTC.

The V gene is TRBV5-1, the J gene TRBJ2-1; a weak D match, TRBD2 (5 bases). This CDR3 region has 14 residues. The germline CDR1 and CDR2 sequences are SGHRS and YFSETQ. The germline V and J ends were trimmed by 0 bases and 7 bases, with 11 bases remaining between them. The CDR3 nucleotides read TGCGCCAGCAGCTTGGAGAGGGTTCGGAATGAGCAGTTCTTC. Protein product: CASSLERVRNEQFF.

This sequence joins TRBV5-6 and TRBJ2-1; 10 bases are shared with TRBD2. Germline CDR1 is SGHDT and CDR2 is YYEEEE. The CDR3 covers 15 residues. The V and J ends lost 3 bases and 9 bases, in that order; junction bases with no gene match: 9. DNA for the CDR3: TGTGCCAGCAGCTCCCTAGCGGGAGCCCTCAGTGAGCAGTTCTTC. Translated, it gives CASSSLAGALSEQFF.

The chain employs TRBV28 and TRBJ2-4; TRBD1 agrees at 10 bases. J lost 8 bases, V lost 4 bases, and 17 bases had no gene match. The CDR3 runs to 18 residues. Germline-derived CDR1 and CDR2 are MDHEN and SYDVKM. In nucleotides, the CDR3 is TGTGCCAGCAGTTCTGACAGGGGGCGAAGGCTATTTTGGTACATTCAGTACTTC. Its translation is CASSSDRGRRLFWYIQYF.

The V call is TRBV6-5, the J call TRBJ1-5; D is unresolved. This CDR3 has 13 residues. Trimming cost V 5 bases and J 0 bases, with 5 bases left between them. CDR1 is MNHEY and CDR2 is SVGAGI in the germline V gene. CDR3 protein: CASSTNSNQPQHF. CDR3 sequence (DNA): TGTGCCAGCAGTACTAATAGCAATCAGCCCCAGCATTTT.

This rearrangement joins TRBV10-3 to TRBJ2-7, with a weak D call TRBD2 (6 bases). Germline loops: CDR1 ENHRY, CDR2 SYGVKD. The CDR3 contains 14 residues. Trimming removed 1 base from V and 4 bases from J, with 11 bases in between. The CDR3 loop is CAISELGGGYEQYF. The CDR3 DNA reads TGTGCCATCAGTGAGTTGGGGGGAGGTTACGAGCAGTACTTC.

The rearrangement uses TRBV4-3 and TRBJ1-1; D may be TRBD1 (5 bases). Germline V gene data show CDR1 as LGHNA and CDR2 as YSLEER. The CDR3 loop spans 16 amino acids. V was cut by 0 bases and J by 2 bases, with 13 bases left in between. The DNA of the CDR3 is TGCGCCAGCAGCCAAGATTTGAAAGGGGACAACACTGAAGCTTTCTTT. Translated: CASSQDLKGDNTEAFF.

The chain combines TRBV4-1 with TRBJ2-3, with no clear D. The CDR3 is 14 amino acids. Germline V CDR1 and CDR2: MGHRA, YSYEKL. Trimming removed 2 bases from V and 5 bases from J, with 11 bases in between. CDR3 nucleotide sequence: TGCGCCAGCAGCCAACCCGTCAAGGGAGATACGCAGTATTTT. As protein: CASSQPVKGDTQYF.

This sequence joins TRBV15 and TRBJ1-4; TRBD1 matches 7 bases. The germline gives CDR1 LNHNV, CDR2 YYDKDF (reference sequence). The CDR3 has 17 residues. J gave up 4 bases and V 2 bases, and 10 bases lay outside the gene matches. This chain's CDR3 is CATSRRTGGQHNEKLFF. CDR3 nucleotides: TGTGCCACCAGCAGACGCACTGGGGGACAGCATAATGAAAAACTGTTTTTT. Drawing the rest from reference TRBV15 and TRBJ1-4, the complete variable domain is DAMVIQNPRYQVTQFGKPVTLSCSQTLNHNVMYWYQQKSSQAPKLLFHYYDKDFNNEADTPDNFQSRRPNTSFCFLDIRSPGLGDTAMYLCATSRRTGGQHNEKLFFGSGTQLSVL.

The J gene is TRBJ1-1, the V gene TRBV5-8, with a possible D match to TRBD1 (6 bases). The CDR3 runs 14 residues. Germline CDR1 SGHTS, CDR2 YDEGEE. Trimming left V 4 bases short and J 8 bases short, with 18 bases between. CDR3 bases: TGTGCCAGCAGCGGTACGGGACACAAGGGGGAAGCTTTCTTT. Translation gives CASSGTGHKGEAFF.

The V and J genes are TRBV9 and TRBJ1-6; D possibly corresponds to TRBD1 (5 bases). V was cut by 3 bases and J by 7 bases, with 14 bases left in between. In germline, CDR1 is SGDLS, CDR2 YYNGEE. This CDR3 comprises 15 residues. CDR3 protein: CASSEGWRVNSPLHF. The CDR3 nucleotides read TGTGCCAGCAGCGAGGGGTGGAGGGTAAATTCACCCCTCCACTTT.

CDR3 in DNA: TGTGCCAGCAGCTTACACTTGGATCAGACTAGCGGGGTCTACGAGCAGTACTTC. Its translation: CASSLHLDQTSGVYEQYF. The V and J genes are TRBV11-2 and TRBJ2-7, with 11 bases lining up with TRBD2. Germline V lookup: CDR1 SGHAT, CDR2 FQNNGV. The CDR3 runs 18 residues. V was pared by 2 bases and J by 3 bases, with 12 bases of the junction left unmatched.

The V and J genes are TRBV3-1 (or the pseudogene TRBV3-2) and TRBJ2-5; a possible D gene is TRBD2 (5 bases). The germline gives CDR1 LGHDT, CDR2 YNNKEL (reference sequence). This CDR3 is built from 14 residues. V lost 7 bases, J lost 5 bases, and 17 bases lay in between. In DNA form, the CDR3 reads TGTGCCAGCACCCCGACTACCGGATGGGAGACCCAGTACTTC. It yields the protein CASTPTTGWETQYF.

This clone occurred a few times. The chain links TRBV6-5 to TRBJ2-2; D is uncertain. The CDR3 spans 13 residues. V lost 2 bases, J lost 5 bases, and 6 bases lay in between. The germline V gene encodes CDR1 MNHEY and CDR2 SVGAGI. The CDR3 DNA follows: TGTGCCAGCAGTTACCATGGGACCGGGGAGCTGTTTTTT. It translates to CASSYHGTGELFF.

V gene TRBV2 combines with J gene TRBJ2-7, with 7 bases fitting TRBD1. The germline gives CDR1 SNHLY, CDR2 FYNNEI. The CDR3 sequence is 14 residues long. The junction had 14 bases not matched to a gene; V was cut back by 6 bases and J by 9 bases. As DNA, the CDR3 is TGTGCCAGCAGGAACAGGGGTGCCATCTTATGGCAGTACTTC. This codes for CASRNRGAILWQYF.

The genes are TRBV5-4 and TRBJ2-1, with TRBD2 as a possible D gene (5 bases). V was pared by 0 bases and J by 10 bases, with 17 bases between. The CDR3 extends over 15 amino acids. Germline V gives CDR1 SGHNT, CDR2 YYREEE (reference sequence). CDR3 DNA: TGTGCCAGCAGCTTGGTTACGGGTTTAGGGAGCGAGCAGTTCTTC. It specifies CASSLVTGLGSEQFF.

The chain uses TRBV5-1 and TRBJ1-6, with 9 bases fitting TRBD1. The V gene end was trimmed by 2 bases and the J gene end by 7 bases; junction bases not matched to a gene: 7. CDR1 and CDR2 (germline): SGHRS, YFSETQ. There are 16 residues in the CDR3. The CDR3: CASSLGDREINSPLHF. Written as DNA, the CDR3 is TGCGCCAGCAGCTTAGGGGACAGGGAGATAAATTCACCCCTCCACTTT.

Remarks on this clone: This sample includes further DNA sequences coding for the same CDR3. This sequence joins TRBV3-1 (or the pseudogene TRBV3-2) and TRBJ1-5; D is undetermined. CDR3 size: 16 residues. Deletions cut 0 bases from V and 4 bases from J, with 13 bases between. The germline gives CDR1 LGHDT, CDR2 YNNKEL (reference sequence). The CDR3 sequence: CASSQDLGQPNQPQHF. CDR3 sequence (DNA): TGTGCCAGCAGCCAAGATCTCGGGCAACCAAATCAGCCCCAGCATTTT.

The V call is TRBV12-5, the J call TRBJ2-5; no clear D gene. This CDR3 is built from 12 residues. Trimming removed 0 bases at V and 5 bases at J, with 4 bases between. CDR1 is LGHNT and CDR2 is FRNRAP in the germline V gene. Here the CDR3 reads CASGLVVETQYF. In DNA form, the CDR3 reads TGTGCTAGTGGTTTGGTAGTGGAGACCCAGTACTTC. The variable domain in full, with the rest retrieved from reference TRBV12-5 and TRBJ2-5, is DARVTQTPRHKVTEMGQEVTMRCQPILGHNTVFWYRQTMMQGLELLAYFRNRAPLDDSGMPKDRFSAEMPDATLATLKIQPSEPRDSAVYFCASGLVVETQYFGPGTRLLVL.

The V gene is TRBV5-1, the J gene TRBJ2-1; a weak D match, TRBD2 (5 bases). V was trimmed by 0 bases and J by 7 bases, leaving 8 bases between them. Germline assignment: CDR1 SGHRS and CDR2 YFSETQ. This CDR3 spans 13 amino acids. CDR3 in amino acids: CASSLDGVNEQFF. Written as DNA, the CDR3 is TGCGCCAGCAGCTTGGACGGGGTTAATGAGCAGTTCTTC.

This rearrangement joins TRBV24-1 to TRBJ2-7, with unresolved D. Germline CDR1 and CDR2: KGHDR and SFDVKD. The ends were cut back, 6 bases at V and 1 base at J, with 9 bases in the middle. This CDR3 contains 13 residues. CDR3 residues: CATSTESSYEQYF. The DNA of the CDR3 is TGTGCCACCAGTACCGAAAGTTCCTACGAGCAGTACTTC.

CDR3 loop: CASSLDRSGNTIYF. CDR3 DNA sequence: TGCGCCAGCAGCTTGGACAGGAGTGGAAACACCATATATTTT. The genes are TRBV5-1 and TRBJ1-3; a weak D match, TRBD1 (5 bases). The germline V gene encodes CDR1 SGHRS and CDR2 YFSETQ. V shed 0 bases and J shed 3 bases, with 7 bases lying between them. CDR3 size: 14 residues.